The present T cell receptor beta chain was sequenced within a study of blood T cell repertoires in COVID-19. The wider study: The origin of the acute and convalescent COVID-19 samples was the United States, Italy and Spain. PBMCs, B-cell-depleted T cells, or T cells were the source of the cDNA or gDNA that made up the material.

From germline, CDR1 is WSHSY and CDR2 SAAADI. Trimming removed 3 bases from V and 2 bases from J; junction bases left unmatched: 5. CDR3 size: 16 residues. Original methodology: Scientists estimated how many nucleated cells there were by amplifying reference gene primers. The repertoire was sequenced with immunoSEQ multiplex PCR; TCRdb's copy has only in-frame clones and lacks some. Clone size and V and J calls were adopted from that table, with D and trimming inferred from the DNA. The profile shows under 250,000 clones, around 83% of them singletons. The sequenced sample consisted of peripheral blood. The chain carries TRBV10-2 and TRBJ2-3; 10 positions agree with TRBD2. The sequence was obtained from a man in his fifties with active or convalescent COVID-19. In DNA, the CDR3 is TGCGCCAGCAGTGATCCCAGCGGGGGGGCCACAGATACGCAGTATTTT. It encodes CASSDPSGGATDTQYF.